This section outlines one T cell receptor (beta chain) sequence together with its context. Its antigen remains unknown. Separation by sorting yielded CD4+ and CD8+ T cells from PBMCs. This sample was taken from a study of CD8+ T cells in alopecia areata. With 2 bases removed from V and 5 bases from J, the gap between germline ends came to 7 bases. The CDR3 is 12 residues long. CDR1 and CDR2 (germline): MNHEY, SMNVEV (reference sequence). General study points: Besides other cells, scalp samples also yield sequences of resident alphabeta T cells from normal skin.

Extraction of RNA preceded its reverse transcription into cDNA, which served as the sequencing template. This table comes from immunoSEQ multiplex PCR, and its TCRdb copy is limited to in-frame clones, with some not included. The repertoire consists of roughly 140,000 clones, with less than 65% occurring once and the leading ten covering 30% to 45%. The sample taken for sequencing was CD8+ T cells sorted from blood. The clonotype originates from a human donor in good health. The chain combines TRBV27 with TRBJ2-7, with D unclear. The CDR3 spells CASSLIGNEQYF. The CDR3 nucleotides read TGTGCCAGCAGTTTAATTGGAAACGAGCAGTACTTC.